The rows below give T cell receptor beta chains drawn from one sample of a study of OX40 agonist ivuxolimab in advanced cancers. The protocol was immunoSEQ multiplex PCR, while the TCRdb copy is restricted to in-frame clones and leaves out a portion. The table includes about 75,000 clones, over 85% detected once. The sample was CD4+ or CD8+ T cells sorted from blood, taken in a trial of the OX40 agonist ivuxolimab. The receptors were gathered from an adult with an advanced solid tumor such as melanoma, head and neck, liver or kidney cancer. CDR3s include the opening cysteine and the closing phenylalanine or tryptophan. D genes are given only for firm matches. The size of a clone is reported for some rows only, either as once, few or many, or as a class for expanded clones.

cdr3_aa: CASSKGTRNSNQPQHF
cdr3_nt: TGTGCCAGCAGCAAAGGCACGAGGAATAGCAATCAGCCCCAGCATTTT
j_call: TRBJ1-5
v_call: TRBV21-1
clone_size: -
d_call: -

cdr3_aa: CASSLTRPGNTIYF
cdr3_nt: TGTGCCAGCAGTTTAACACGGCCTGGAAACACCATATATTTT
j_call: TRBJ1-3
v_call: TRBV28
clone_size: once
d_call: -

cdr3_aa: CASSLGLGGAFF
cdr3_nt: TGTGCCAGCAGCTTAGGTCTAGGGGGAGCTTTCTTT
j_call: TRBJ1-1
v_call: TRBV7-6
clone_size: once
d_call: -

cdr3_aa: CASSLRLAGNTGELFF
cdr3_nt: TGTGCCAGCAGCCTAAGACTAGCGGGGAACACCGGGGAGCTGTTTTTT
j_call: TRBJ2-2
v_call: TRBV5-6
clone_size: few
d_call: TRBD2

cdr3_aa: CASSIAVAVTYNEQFF
cdr3_nt: TGTGCCAGTAGTATAGCGGTCGCGGTAACCTACAATGAGCAGTTCTTC
j_call: TRBJ2-1
v_call: TRBV19
clone_size: -
d_call: -

cdr3_aa: CASSGGVTADNEQFF
cdr3_nt: TGTGCCAGCAGTGGGGGAGTCACAGCGGACAATGAGCAGTTCTTC
j_call: TRBJ2-1
v_call: TRBV2
clone_size: -
d_call: -

cdr3_aa: CASSPTGHGEGDTIYF
cdr3_nt: TGTGCCAGCTCACCGACGGGACACGGAGAAGGGGACACCATATATTTT
j_call: TRBJ1-3
v_call: TRBV18
clone_size: -
d_call: -

cdr3_aa: CASGDPGTSGSIELFF
cdr3_nt: TGTGCCAGCGGGGATCCAGGGACTAGCGGGAGTATAGAGCTGTTTTTT
j_call: TRBJ2-2
v_call: TRBV2
clone_size: -
d_call: TRBD2

cdr3_aa: CASSEGLADGELFF
cdr3_nt: TGTGCCAGCAGCGAGGGACTAGCGGACGGGGAGCTGTTTTTT
j_call: TRBJ2-2
v_call: TRBV7-2
clone_size: -
d_call: TRBD2

cdr3_aa: CASSDIGGSNEQYF
cdr3_nt: TGCGCCAGCAGCGATATCGGGGGTTCCAATGAGCAGTACTTC
j_call: TRBJ2-7
v_call: TRBV5-1
clone_size: -
d_call: -

cdr3_aa: CASSLVVSGGADTQYF
cdr3_nt: TGCGCCAGCAGCTTGGTAGTTAGCGGGGGTGCGGATACGCAGTATTTT
j_call: TRBJ2-3
v_call: TRBV5-1
clone_size: -
d_call: TRBD2

cdr3_aa: CASSPRGAGGGTGELFF
cdr3_nt: TGTGCCAGCAGCCCCCGGGGGGCGGGGGGAGGCACCGGGGAGCTGTTTTTT
j_call: TRBJ2-2
v_call: TRBV7-2
clone_size: -
d_call: TRBD2

cdr3_aa: CASSGTGANSGNTIYF
cdr3_nt: TGTGCCAGCAGTGGGACAGGGGCGAACTCTGGAAACACCATATATTTT
j_call: TRBJ1-3
v_call: TRBV6-1
clone_size: -
d_call: TRBD1

cdr3_aa: CASSIGQGGHLYYF
cdr3_nt: TGCGCCAGCAGCATCGGACAGGGGGGGCACCTTTACTACTTC
j_call: TRBJ2-7
v_call: TRBV5-1
clone_size: -
d_call: TRBD1

cdr3_aa: CASSPGQGPSGNTIYF
cdr3_nt: TGCGCCAGCAGCCCTGGACAGGGTCCGTCTGGAAACACCATATATTTT
j_call: TRBJ1-3
v_call: TRBV5-1
clone_size: -
d_call: TRBD1

cdr3_aa: CAWSGNYEQYF
cdr3_nt: TGTGCCTGGAGTGGTAACTACGAGCAGTACTTC
j_call: TRBJ2-7
v_call: TRBV30
clone_size: once
d_call: -

cdr3_aa: CASSAVPNAPNEKLFF
cdr3_nt: TGTGCCAGCAGCGCGGTCCCGAATGCTCCAAACGAAAAACTGTTTTTT
j_call: TRBJ1-4
v_call: TRBV9
clone_size: -
d_call: -

cdr3_aa: CASSAWGRANTGELFF
cdr3_nt: TGTGCCAGCAGTGCCTGGGGCAGGGCGAACACCGGGGAGCTGTTTTTT
j_call: TRBJ2-2
v_call: TRBV6-1
clone_size: -
d_call: -

cdr3_aa: CASSVTSIVISNQPQHF
cdr3_nt: TGTGCCAGTAGTGTCACCTCCATTGTAATAAGCAATCAGCCCCAGCATTTT
j_call: TRBJ1-5
v_call: TRBV19
clone_size: -
d_call: -

cdr3_aa: CAISELGSSSDTQYF
cdr3_nt: TGTGCCATCAGTGAGTTAGGGAGCTCTTCAGATACGCAGTATTTT
j_call: TRBJ2-3
v_call: TRBV10-3
clone_size: -
d_call: -

cdr3_aa: CASSRILEDTQYF
cdr3_nt: TGTGCCAGCTCCCGAATCTTGGAGGATACGCAGTATTTT
j_call: TRBJ2-3
v_call: TRBV18
clone_size: -
d_call: -

cdr3_aa: CASSDQSYEQYF
cdr3_nt: TGCGCCAGCAGTGACCAATCCTACGAGCAGTACTTC
j_call: TRBJ2-7
v_call: TRBV5-1
clone_size: -
d_call: -

cdr3_aa: CASRILGTSYNEQFF
cdr3_nt: TGTGCCAGTAGAATTCTCGGGACTTCCTACAATGAGCAGTTCTTC
j_call: TRBJ2-1
v_call: TRBV6-1
clone_size: -
d_call: -

cdr3_aa: CASSLGLAGGQETQYF
cdr3_nt: TGCGCCAGCAGCTTGGGGCTAGCGGGGGGGCAAGAGACCCAGTACTTC
j_call: TRBJ2-5
v_call: TRBV5-1
clone_size: -
d_call: TRBD2

cdr3_aa: CASSLLSGGPQETQYF
cdr3_nt: TGCGCCAGCAGCCTCCTTTCGGGGGGCCCCCAAGAGACCCAGTACTTC
j_call: TRBJ2-5
v_call: TRBV4-1
clone_size: -
d_call: -

cdr3_aa: CASSLSAETQYF
cdr3_nt: TGTGCCAGCAGCTTGTCGGCGGAGACCCAGTACTTC
j_call: TRBJ2-5
v_call: TRBV5-6
clone_size: -
d_call: -

cdr3_aa: CASNSGSSDTQYF
cdr3_nt: TGCGCCAGTAATAGCGGTAGTTCGGATACGCAGTATTTT
j_call: TRBJ2-3
v_call: TRBV5-1
clone_size: -
d_call: -

cdr3_aa: CASSQAGLAVITGELFF
cdr3_nt: TGCGCCAGCAGCCAAGCGGGACTAGCGGTAATCACCGGGGAGCTGTTTTTT
j_call: TRBJ2-2
v_call: TRBV4-1
clone_size: -
d_call: TRBD2

cdr3_aa: CASSPGSGGNEQFF
cdr3_nt: TGTGCCAGCTCACCGGGTTCAGGGGGCAATGAGCAGTTCTTC
j_call: TRBJ2-1
v_call: TRBV18
clone_size: -
d_call: TRBD1

cdr3_aa: CASSSGTGDYQPQHF
cdr3_nt: TGTGCCAGTAGCTCCGGGACAGGGGATTATCAGCCCCAGCATTTT
j_call: TRBJ1-5
v_call: TRBV19
clone_size: -
d_call: TRBD1

cdr3_aa: CASSLYQRAGTGSGTQYF
cdr3_nt: TGTGCCAGCAGCTTATATCAGAGGGCCGGGACAGGGTCGGGGACCCAGTACTTC
j_call: TRBJ2-5
v_call: TRBV7-2
clone_size: -
d_call: TRBD1

cdr3_aa: CASSGGGPNTGELFF
cdr3_nt: TGCGCCAGCAGCGGTGGGGGGCCCAACACCGGGGAGCTGTTTTTT
j_call: TRBJ2-2
v_call: TRBV5-1
clone_size: -
d_call: -

cdr3_aa: CASSPNLTGVSPLHF
cdr3_nt: TGTGCCAGCAGCCCAAATTTGACAGGGGTGTCACCCCTCCACTTT
j_call: TRBJ1-6
v_call: TRBV7-2
clone_size: -
d_call: TRBD1

cdr3_aa: CASSETGFGTDTQYF
cdr3_nt: TGTGCCAGCAGCGAAACAGGGTTTGGCACAGATACGCAGTATTTT
j_call: TRBJ2-3
v_call: TRBV7-9
clone_size: -
d_call: -

cdr3_aa: CASSSEPGGLYEQYF
cdr3_nt: TGCGCCAGCAGCTCGGAGCCGGGGGGCCTCTACGAGCAGTACTTC
j_call: TRBJ2-7
v_call: TRBV5-1
clone_size: -
d_call: -

cdr3_aa: CATGTAYNEQFF
cdr3_nt: TGTGCCACCGGGACTGCTTACAATGAGCAGTTCTTC
j_call: TRBJ2-1
v_call: TRBV6-5
clone_size: -
d_call: -

cdr3_aa: CASKLGTATYEQYF
cdr3_nt: TGTGCCAGCAAACTTGGGACGGCGACCTACGAGCAGTACTTC
j_call: TRBJ2-7
v_call: TRBV6-5
clone_size: -
d_call: -

cdr3_aa: CASSSGGPSTEAFF
cdr3_nt: TGTGCCAGCAGTAGTGGGGGCCCCAGCACTGAAGCTTTCTTT
j_call: TRBJ1-1
v_call: TRBV7-2
clone_size: -
d_call: -

cdr3_aa: CASSVSTSGVYEQYF
cdr3_nt: TGTGCCAGTAGTGTCTCGACTAGCGGAGTTTACGAGCAGTACTTC
j_call: TRBJ2-7
v_call: TRBV19
clone_size: -
d_call: TRBD2

cdr3_aa: CASSLDPSGELFF
cdr3_nt: TGCGCCAGCAGCTTGGATCCCTCCGGGGAGCTGTTTTTT
j_call: TRBJ2-2
v_call: TRBV5-1
clone_size: -
d_call: -

cdr3_aa: CSVEDWTGYGYTF
cdr3_nt: TGCAGCGTTGAAGACTGGACAGGGTATGGCTACACCTTC
j_call: TRBJ1-2
v_call: TRBV29-1
clone_size: -
d_call: TRBD1

cdr3_aa: CASSLGDLYNSPLHF
cdr3_nt: TGTGCCAGCAGCTTGGGGGACCTCTATAATTCACCCCTCCACTTT
j_call: TRBJ1-6
v_call: TRBV5-5
clone_size: -
d_call: -

cdr3_aa: CASRHQQGAEEKLFF
cdr3_nt: TGCGCCAGCAGGCACCAACAGGGGGCAGAGGAAAAACTGTTTTTT
j_call: TRBJ1-4
v_call: TRBV5-1
clone_size: -
d_call: TRBD1

cdr3_aa: CASSLGQGVGQPQHF
cdr3_nt: TGTGCCAGCAGTTTGGGACAGGGGGTCGGTCAGCCCCAGCATTTT
j_call: TRBJ1-5
v_call: TRBV5-6
clone_size: -
d_call: TRBD1